This is a list of T cell receptor beta chains from one sample in a study of CD8 T cells in ankylosing spondylitis. TCRdb processed the 5' RACE reads anew with MiXCR; each CDR3 protein has one entry. The table lists about 500,000 distinct CDR3 sequences, 12% of them singletons. Source material: blood, either unsorted or a sorted T cell fraction (not recorded which). These receptors all come from a male donor with ankylosing spondylitis. The CDR3 runs from the conserved cysteine through the conserved F or W. Fields, in order: V gene, D gene, J gene, clone size, CDR3 protein, CDR3 DNA. D genes are given only for firm matches. Only some rows state a clone size, as once, few, many or a class for expanded clones.

V gene: TRBV5-1; D gene: -; J gene: TRBJ1-1; clone size: few; CDR3 protein: CASSLGDEDTEAFF; CDR3 DNA: TGCGCCAGCAGCTTGGGGGATGAGGACACTGAAGCTTTCTTT
V gene: TRBV19; D gene: -; J gene: TRBJ1-1; clone size: -; CDR3 protein: CASSTLLEITEAFF; CDR3 DNA: TGTGCCAGTAGTACGCTACTGGAGATCACTGAAGCTTTCTTT
V gene: TRBV27; D gene: TRBD2; J gene: TRBJ2-2; clone size: few; CDR3 protein: CASSLRGGTGELFF; CDR3 DNA: TGTGCCAGCAGTTTACGGGGGGGAACCGGGGAGCTGTTTTTT
V gene: TRBV29-1; D gene: TRBD2; J gene: TRBJ2-1; clone size: few; CDR3 protein: CSVDPSGSTDEQFF; CDR3 DNA: TGCAGCGTAGATCCTAGCGGGAGCACGGATGAGCAGTTCTTC
V gene: TRBV15; D gene: -; J gene: TRBJ1-5; clone size: -; CDR3 protein: CATSREGKSQPQHF; CDR3 DNA: TGTGCCACCAGCAGGGAAGGGAAGTCTCAGCCCCAGCATTTT
V gene: TRBV20-1; D gene: -; J gene: TRBJ2-3; clone size: few; CDR3 protein: CSARDRRSTDTQYF; CDR3 DNA: TGCAGTGCTAGAGATAGGCGGAGCACAGATACGCAGTATTTT
V gene: TRBV29-1; D gene: -; J gene: TRBJ2-3; clone size: few; CDR3 protein: CSVVFYGPSTDTQYF; CDR3 DNA: TGCAGCGTTGTATTCTACGGGCCCAGCACAGATACGCAGTATTTT
V gene: TRBV29-1; D gene: TRBD2; J gene: TRBJ2-7; clone size: many; CDR3 protein: CSALRLAPYEQYF; CDR3 DNA: TGCAGCGCCCTTAGACTAGCGCCCTACGAGCAGTACTTC
V gene: TRBV20-1; D gene: -; J gene: TRBJ1-6; clone size: -; CDR3 protein: CSARDLGKSSYNSPLHF; CDR3 DNA: TGCAGTGCTAGAGATCTTGGGAAGAGCTCCTATAATTCACCCCTCCACTTT
V gene: TRBV9; D gene: TRBD2; J gene: TRBJ2-2; clone size: -; CDR3 protein: CASLSLAGGGTGELFF; CDR3 DNA: TGTGCCAGCCTGTCACTAGCGGGAGGAGGAACCGGGGAGCTGTTTTTT
V gene: TRBV7-2; D gene: -; J gene: TRBJ2-7; clone size: many; CDR3 protein: CASSLFEGVYEQYF; CDR3 DNA: TGTGCCAGCAGCTTATTCGAGGGGGTCTACGAGCAGTACTTC
V gene: TRBV7-9; D gene: -; J gene: TRBJ1-4; clone size: few; CDR3 protein: CASSFPSGGEEKLFF; CDR3 DNA: TGTGCCAGCAGCTTCCCCTCGGGGGGAGAGGAAAAACTGTTTTTT
V gene: TRBV25-1; D gene: -; J gene: TRBJ2-3; clone size: few; CDR3 protein: CASSESATDTQYF; CDR3 DNA: TGTGCCAGCAGTGAATCGGCAACAGATACGCAGTATTTT
V gene: TRBV29-1; D gene: TRBD2; J gene: TRBJ2-3; clone size: -; CDR3 protein: CSVLGLADTDTQYF; CDR3 DNA: TGCAGCGTTCTGGGACTAGCGGACACAGATACGCAGTATTTT
V gene: TRBV20-1; D gene: TRBD1; J gene: TRBJ1-3; clone size: -; CDR3 protein: CSARRQGVNSGNTIYF; CDR3 DNA: TGCAGTGCAAGACGACAGGGGGTGAACTCTGGAAACACCATATATTTT
V gene: TRBV5-1; D gene: TRBD1; J gene: TRBJ1-1; clone size: few; CDR3 protein: CASSLGDRVNTEAFF; CDR3 DNA: TGCGCCAGCAGCTTGGGTGACAGGGTCAACACTGAAGCTTTCTTT
V gene: TRBV5-1; D gene: -; J gene: TRBJ1-1; clone size: -; CDR3 protein: CASSVDNLNTEAFF; CDR3 DNA: TGCGCCAGCAGCGTGGACAACCTGAACACTGAAGCTTTCTTT
V gene: TRBV10-3; D gene: TRBD2; J gene: TRBJ2-7; clone size: -; CDR3 protein: CAISVGGGSGGYEQYF; CDR3 DNA: TGTGCCATCAGTGTAGGCGGCGGGAGTGGAGGTTACGAGCAGTACTTC
V gene: TRBV11-2; D gene: -; J gene: TRBJ2-1; clone size: many; CDR3 protein: CASSLLDGGARNEQFF; CDR3 DNA: TGTGCCAGCAGCTTATTGGACGGAGGGGCCCGCAATGAGCAGTTCTTC
V gene: TRBV30; D gene: -; J gene: TRBJ2-5; clone size: many; CDR3 protein: CAWSGGETQYF; CDR3 DNA: TGTGCCTGGAGTGGCGGGGAGACCCAGTACTTC
V gene: TRBV5-5; D gene: -; J gene: TRBJ2-1; clone size: many; CDR3 protein: CASRRDSYNEQFF; CDR3 DNA: TGTGCCAGCAGGCGGGACAGTTACAATGAGCAGTTCTTC
V gene: TRBV5-1; D gene: -; J gene: TRBJ1-4; clone size: -; CDR3 protein: CASSLEGNNEKLFF; CDR3 DNA: TGCGCCAGCAGCTTGGAAGGCAATAATGAAAAACTGTTTTTT
V gene: TRBV12-3/TRBV12-4; D gene: -; J gene: TRBJ1-2; clone size: few; CDR3 protein: CASSQTSYGYTF; CDR3 DNA: TGTGCCAGCAGTCAAACTAGCTATGGCTACACCTTC
V gene: TRBV20-1; D gene: -; J gene: TRBJ1-5; clone size: -; CDR3 protein: CSAGHFTNQPQHF; CDR3 DNA: TGCAGTGCCGGGCACTTTACGAATCAGCCCCAGCATTTT
V gene: TRBV20-1; D gene: TRBD1; J gene: TRBJ1-6; clone size: -; CDR3 protein: CSALDRANSPLHF; CDR3 DNA: TGCAGTGCTTTGGACAGGGCAAATTCACCCCTCCACTTT
V gene: TRBV5-1; D gene: -; J gene: TRBJ2-5; clone size: many; CDR3 protein: CASSGNGDPNSGETQYF; CDR3 DNA: TGCGCCAGCAGCGGAAATGGGGACCCTAACTCCGGGGAGACCCAGTACTTC
V gene: TRBV6-2/TRBV6-3; D gene: TRBD1; J gene: TRBJ1-2; clone size: -; CDR3 protein: CASAGTAEGYTF; CDR3 DNA: TGTGCCAGCGCCGGGACAGCGGAGGGCTACACCTTC
V gene: TRBV10-3; D gene: -; J gene: TRBJ1-2; clone size: few; CDR3 protein: CASDDSRRNGYTF; CDR3 DNA: TGTGCCTCTGACGACAGCAGAAGGAATGGCTACACCTTC
V gene: TRBV25-1; D gene: -; J gene: TRBJ1-4; clone size: -; CDR3 protein: CASSELPLNEKLFF; CDR3 DNA: TGTGCCAGCAGTGAACTCCCTTTGAATGAAAAACTGTTTTTT
V gene: TRBV19; D gene: TRBD1; J gene: TRBJ1-5; clone size: -; CDR3 protein: CASSIRQGSNQPQHF; CDR3 DNA: TGTGCCAGTAGTATCAGACAGGGGAGCAATCAGCCCCAGCATTTT
V gene: TRBV14; D gene: -; J gene: TRBJ1-6; clone size: many; CDR3 protein: CASSAGIKGVALHF; CDR3 DNA: TGTGCCAGCAGTGCCGGGATCAAGGGGGTAGCCCTCCACTTT
V gene: TRBV4-1; D gene: TRBD1; J gene: TRBJ1-2; clone size: few; CDR3 protein: CASSQRVPGQGFDGYTF; CDR3 DNA: TGCGCCAGCAGCCAAAGGGTCCCGGGACAGGGCTTTGATGGCTACACCTTC
V gene: TRBV7-8; D gene: -; J gene: TRBJ2-2; clone size: -; CDR3 protein: CAEAVANTGELFF; CDR3 DNA: TGTGCGGAGGCGGTCGCGAACACCGGGGAGCTGTTTTTT
V gene: TRBV4-2; D gene: TRBD2; J gene: TRBJ2-3; clone size: -; CDR3 protein: CASSPRREDRSDTQYF; CDR3 DNA: TGTGCCAGCAGCCCCAGGCGGGAGGATAGGTCAGATACGCAGTATTTT
V gene: TRBV18; D gene: -; J gene: TRBJ2-1; clone size: -; CDR3 protein: CASSPQPSWGEQFF; CDR3 DNA: TGTGCCAGCTCACCGCAGCCTAGTTGGGGTGAGCAGTTCTTC
V gene: TRBV6-1; D gene: -; J gene: TRBJ1-5; clone size: -; CDR3 protein: CASRGREGTNQPQHF; CDR3 DNA: TGTGCCAGCAGAGGCAGGGAAGGTACCAATCAGCCCCAGCATTTT
V gene: TRBV5-8; D gene: -; J gene: TRBJ2-5; clone size: few; CDR3 protein: CASSLIMGETQYF; CDR3 DNA: TGTGCCAGCAGCCTGATTATGGGGGAGACCCAGTACTTC
V gene: TRBV7-6; D gene: TRBD1; J gene: TRBJ2-2; clone size: -; CDR3 protein: CASSLAPGTGVTGELFF; CDR3 DNA: TGTGCCAGCAGCTTAGCCCCAGGGACAGGGGTCACCGGGGAGCTGTTTTTT
V gene: TRBV3-1; D gene: TRBD1; J gene: TRBJ2-7; clone size: many; CDR3 protein: CASSQGPQGQFYEQYF; CDR3 DNA: TGTGCCAGCAGCCAAGGTCCCCAGGGACAGTTCTACGAGCAGTACTTC
V gene: TRBV2; D gene: -; J gene: TRBJ1-1; clone size: many; CDR3 protein: CAIKRGPNTEAFF; CDR3 DNA: TGTGCCATAAAGCGGGGGCCGAACACTGAAGCTTTCTTT
V gene: TRBV20-1; D gene: TRBD2; J gene: TRBJ2-2; clone size: -; CDR3 protein: CCARGTSGTFTGELFF; CDR3 DNA: TGCTGTGCTAGGGGGACTAGCGGGACCTTCACCGGGGAGCTGTTTTTT
V gene: TRBV25-1; D gene: -; J gene: TRBJ2-1; clone size: many; CDR3 protein: CATRPGGTRYNEQFF; CDR3 DNA: TGTGCCACCCGACCCGGTGGGACACGCTACAATGAGCAGTTCTTC
V gene: TRBV10-3; D gene: -; J gene: TRBJ2-1; clone size: -; CDR3 protein: CAISESIENNEQFF; CDR3 DNA: TGTGCCATCAGTGAGTCGATCGAGAACAATGAGCAGTTCTTC
V gene: TRBV10-3; D gene: -; J gene: TRBJ2-1; clone size: -; CDR3 protein: CAITRGSYNEQFF; CDR3 DNA: TGTGCCATCACCCGGGGTTCCTACAATGAGCAGTTCTTC
V gene: TRBV24-1; D gene: TRBD1; J gene: TRBJ1-2; clone size: -; CDR3 protein: CATSDRDRGPYGYTF; CDR3 DNA: TGTGCCACCAGTGACCGGGACAGGGGTCCCTATGGCTACACCTTC
V gene: TRBV6-1; D gene: -; J gene: TRBJ1-5; clone size: -; CDR3 protein: CASSEPQGPQHF; CDR3 DNA: TGTGCCAGCAGTGAGCCGCAGGGGCCCCAGCATTTT
V gene: TRBV24-1; D gene: TRBD1; J gene: TRBJ2-1; clone size: many; CDR3 protein: CATSEQKQGHNEQFF; CDR3 DNA: TGTGCCACCAGTGAGCAAAAACAGGGGCACAATGAGCAGTTCTTC
V gene: TRBV11-3; D gene: -; J gene: TRBJ2-1; clone size: few; CDR3 protein: CASSLENPYSYNEQFF; CDR3 DNA: TGTGCCAGCAGCTTAGAGAACCCATACTCCTACAATGAGCAGTTCTTC
V gene: TRBV30; D gene: -; J gene: TRBJ2-5; clone size: -; CDR3 protein: CASYAGKKETQYF; CDR3 DNA: TGTGCCTCGTACGCCGGGAAGAAAGAGACCCAGTACTTC
V gene: TRBV5-1; D gene: TRBD1; J gene: TRBJ1-1; clone size: -; CDR3 protein: CASSLGQGALGNTEAFF; CDR3 DNA: TGCGCCAGCAGCTTGGGACAGGGGGCGTTGGGGAACACTGAAGCTTTCTTT
V gene: TRBV24-1; D gene: TRBD2; J gene: TRBJ2-2; clone size: many; CDR3 protein: CATSSGTSGAGELFF; CDR3 DNA: TGTGCCACCAGCTCCGGGACTAGCGGGGCCGGGGAGCTGTTTTTT
V gene: TRBV11-2; D gene: TRBD1; J gene: TRBJ2-3; clone size: few; CDR3 protein: CASTLGTGGADTQYF; CDR3 DNA: TGTGCCAGCACCTTAGGGACAGGGGGAGCAGATACGCAGTATTTT
V gene: TRBV11-2; D gene: -; J gene: TRBJ2-2; clone size: -; CDR3 protein: CASIQAPNTGELFF; CDR3 DNA: TGTGCCAGCATCCAAGCACCAAACACCGGGGAGCTGTTTTTT
V gene: TRBV5-1; D gene: -; J gene: TRBJ2-2; clone size: few; CDR3 protein: CASSLNIRPNTGELFF; CDR3 DNA: TGCGCCAGCAGCTTGAATATTAGGCCGAACACCGGGGAGCTGTTTTTT
V gene: TRBV7-2; D gene: -; J gene: TRBJ2-2; clone size: many; CDR3 protein: CASSLVGGANTGELFF; CDR3 DNA: TGCGCCAGCAGCTTGGTTGGCGGTGCGAACACCGGGGAGCTGTTTTTT
V gene: TRBV3-1; D gene: TRBD1; J gene: TRBJ1-2; clone size: -; CDR3 protein: CASSQDRGLNGYTF; CDR3 DNA: TGTGCCAGCAGCCAAGACAGGGGGCTTAATGGCTACACCTTC
V gene: TRBV3-1; D gene: -; J gene: TRBJ2-2; clone size: few; CDR3 protein: CASSPFGASANTGELFF; CDR3 DNA: TGTGCCAGCAGCCCGTTCGGGGCGAGCGCGAACACCGGGGAGCTGTTTTTT